This TCR beta chain was identified during a study of blood T cell repertoires in COVID-19. Overall study: PBMCs, B-cell-depleted T cells, or T cells were the source of the cDNA or gDNA that made up the material.

Data came from immunoSEQ multiplex PCR; TCRdb stores just in-frame clones and leaves some out. Here the sample spans about 140,000 clones, roughly four fifths being singletons. The germline CDR1 and CDR2 sequences are LGHNA and YSLEER. The CDR3 has 16 residues. Unmatched junction bases numbered 7, after V lost 1 base and J lost 4 bases. The sequence was obtained from a human donor in a cohort sampled during active COVID-19. The chain couples TRBV4-3 to TRBJ2-1; the match to TRBD2 covers 7 bases. The sample comprised peripheral blood. CDR3 DNA: TGCGCCAGCAGCCAAGGAAGGTCGGGGGGTTACAATGAGCAGTTCTTC. This encodes CASSQGRSGGYNEQFF.